This T cell receptor beta chain was identified in a study of cytomegalovirus exposure and HLA in healthy donors. The V gene end was trimmed by 6 bases and the J gene end by 2 bases; junction bases not matched to a gene: 6. CDR1 and CDR2 from the germline V gene are SGHVS and FNYEAQ. The CDR3 contains 15 residues. The donors formed part of the approximately 130-subject validation cohort, distinct from the roughly 670-subject first cohort. Libraries were prepared by immunoSEQ multiplex PCR; TCRdb keeps only in-frame clonotypes and omits some of them. The table records over 150,000 clones, 75% to 90% of them present only once.

The origin of this receptor is a man aged 18 to 29 in good health and CMV-seropositive. This chain joins TRBV7-6 and TRBJ1-3, with 8 bases that match TRBD1. Sequenced sample: PBMCs. CDR3 amino acids: CASRSQGGTGNTIYF. As DNA, the CDR3 is TGTGCCAGCAGGTCACAGGGGGGCACTGGAAACACCATATATTTT.